This record concerns one T cell receptor beta chain sequence. This record comes from a study of blood T cell repertoires in COVID-19. In the study overall: The samples span acute and convalescent COVID-19 from the United States, Italy and Spain. Sample material is recorded as cDNA or gDNA derived from T cells, B-cell-depleted T cells, or PBMCs.

This CDR3 has 13 amino acids. In germline, CDR1 is SGHTA, CDR2 FQGNSA. The V end was cut by 6 bases, the J end by 2 bases, with 8 bases between. Authors' data handling: Cell counts per sample came from amplifying reference gene primers. Data came from immunoSEQ multiplex PCR; TCRdb stores just in-frame clones and leaves some out. The V and J calls and clone size are taken from that table; D and trimming were inferred from the DNA. The table lists under 200,000 clones, roughly 91% of them singletons. Sequences were obtained from peripheral blood. This receptor was identified in a middle-aged man with active or convalescent COVID-19. The rearrangement uses TRBV7-2 and TRBJ1-5; D remains ambiguous. In nucleotides, the CDR3 is TGTGCCAGCAGTAAGGAGCGCAATCAGCCCCAGCATTTT. Its protein is CASSKERNQPQHF.